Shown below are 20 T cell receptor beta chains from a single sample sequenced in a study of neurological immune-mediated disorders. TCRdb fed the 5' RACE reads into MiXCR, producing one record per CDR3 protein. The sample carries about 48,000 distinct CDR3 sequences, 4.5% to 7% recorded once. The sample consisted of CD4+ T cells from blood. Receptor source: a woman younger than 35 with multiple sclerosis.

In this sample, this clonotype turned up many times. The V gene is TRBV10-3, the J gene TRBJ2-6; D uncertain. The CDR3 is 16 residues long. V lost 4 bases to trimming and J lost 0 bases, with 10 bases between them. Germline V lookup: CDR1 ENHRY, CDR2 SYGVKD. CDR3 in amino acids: CAISANVNSGANVLTF. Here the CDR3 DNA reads TGTGCCATCAGTGCCAATGTGAACTCTGGGGCCAACGTCCTGACTTTC.

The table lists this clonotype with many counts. The DNA for the CDR3 is TGTGCCAGCTCACGAATTGCCGATCAAGAGACCCAGTACTTC. Protein sequence: CASSRIADQETQYF. The chain employs TRBV18 and TRBJ2-5; D not certain. This CDR3 region has 14 residues. Germline V lookup: CDR1 KGHSH, CDR2 LQKENI. The V and J ends lost 4 bases and 2 bases respectively, with 11 bases between them.

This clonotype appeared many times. The CDR3 reads CASSYSQGRWGYTF. The CDR3 DNA sequence: TGTGCCAGCAGTTACTCGCAGGGCAGGTGGGGCTACACCTTC. J is TRBJ1-2 and V is TRBV6-5, with D possibly matching TRBD1 (5 bases). This CDR3 contains 14 residues. The V and J ends lost 0 bases and 8 bases respectively, with 13 bases between them. The germline gives CDR1 MNHEY, CDR2 SVGAGI.

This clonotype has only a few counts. In nucleotides, the CDR3 is TGTGCCAGCTCATCTTATCAAGCGGGAGGGCCGGGGACAGATACGCAGTATTTT. Its translation: CASSSYQAGGPGTDTQYF. The chain recombines TRBV18 with TRBJ2-3; 10 positions agree with TRBD2. V shed 5 bases, J shed 3 bases, and the junction held 14 bases outside the gene matches. This CDR3 has 18 residues. CDR1 KGHSH and CDR2 LQKENI come from the germline V gene.

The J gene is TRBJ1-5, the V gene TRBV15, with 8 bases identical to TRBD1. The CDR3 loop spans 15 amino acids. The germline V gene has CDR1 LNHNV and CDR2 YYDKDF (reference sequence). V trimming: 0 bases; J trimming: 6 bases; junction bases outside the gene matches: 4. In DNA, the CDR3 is TGTGCCACCAGCAGAGATCGGGGACAGGCTCAGCCCCAGCATTTT. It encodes CATSRDRGQAQPQHF.

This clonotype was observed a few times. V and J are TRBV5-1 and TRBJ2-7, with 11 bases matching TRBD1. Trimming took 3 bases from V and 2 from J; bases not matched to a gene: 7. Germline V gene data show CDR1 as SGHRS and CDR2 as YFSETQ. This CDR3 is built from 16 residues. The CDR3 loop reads CASSWTGGLRAYEQYF. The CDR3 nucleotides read TGCGCCAGCAGCTGGACAGGGGGCCTTCGGGCCTACGAGCAGTACTTC.

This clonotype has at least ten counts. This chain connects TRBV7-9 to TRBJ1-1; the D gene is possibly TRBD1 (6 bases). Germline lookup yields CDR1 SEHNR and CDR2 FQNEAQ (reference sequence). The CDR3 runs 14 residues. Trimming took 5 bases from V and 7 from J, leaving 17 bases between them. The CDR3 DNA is TGTGCCAGCAGCCTCCCCCAGGGGTATCTTGAAGCTTTCTTT. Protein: CASSLPQGYLEAFF.

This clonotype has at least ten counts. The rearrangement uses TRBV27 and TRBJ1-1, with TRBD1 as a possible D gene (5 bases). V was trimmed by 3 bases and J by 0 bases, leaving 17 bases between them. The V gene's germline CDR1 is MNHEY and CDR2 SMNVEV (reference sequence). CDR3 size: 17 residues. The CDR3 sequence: CASSLLLGAGMNTEAFF. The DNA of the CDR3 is TGTGCCAGCAGTTTGTTGCTTGGGGCGGGCATGAACACTGAAGCTTTCTTT.

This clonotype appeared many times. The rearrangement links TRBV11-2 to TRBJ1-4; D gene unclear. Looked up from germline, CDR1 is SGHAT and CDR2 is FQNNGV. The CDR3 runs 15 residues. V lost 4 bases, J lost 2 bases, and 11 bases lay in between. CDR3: CASSSALSTNEKLFF. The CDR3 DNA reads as TGTGCCAGCAGCTCGGCATTGTCGACTAATGAAAAACTGTTTTTT.

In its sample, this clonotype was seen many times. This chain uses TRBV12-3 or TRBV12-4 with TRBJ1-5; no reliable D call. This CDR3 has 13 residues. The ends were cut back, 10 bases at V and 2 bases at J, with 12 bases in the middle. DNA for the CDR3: TGTGCCACTGCGGTCGAAGGCAATCAGCCCCAGCATTTT. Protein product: CATAVEGNQPQHF.

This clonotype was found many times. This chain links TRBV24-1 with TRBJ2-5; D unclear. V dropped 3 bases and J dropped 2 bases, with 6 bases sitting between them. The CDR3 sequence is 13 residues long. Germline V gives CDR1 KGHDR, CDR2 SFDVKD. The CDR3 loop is CATSDPDQETQYF. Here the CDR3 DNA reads TGTGCCACCAGTGATCCAGATCAAGAGACCCAGTACTTC.

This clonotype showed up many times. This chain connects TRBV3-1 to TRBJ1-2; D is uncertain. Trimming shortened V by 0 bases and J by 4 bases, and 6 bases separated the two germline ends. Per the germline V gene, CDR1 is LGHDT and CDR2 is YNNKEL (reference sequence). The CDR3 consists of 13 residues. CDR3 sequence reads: CASSQDLLYGYTF. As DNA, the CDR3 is TGTGCCAGCAGCCAAGATCTACTCTATGGCTACACCTTC. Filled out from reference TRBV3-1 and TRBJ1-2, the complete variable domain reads DTAVSQTPKYLVTQMGNDKSIKCEQNLGHDTMYWYKQDSKKFLKIMFSYNNKELIINETVPNRFSPKSPDKAHLNLHINSLELGDSAVYFCASSQDLLYGYTFGSGTRLTVV.

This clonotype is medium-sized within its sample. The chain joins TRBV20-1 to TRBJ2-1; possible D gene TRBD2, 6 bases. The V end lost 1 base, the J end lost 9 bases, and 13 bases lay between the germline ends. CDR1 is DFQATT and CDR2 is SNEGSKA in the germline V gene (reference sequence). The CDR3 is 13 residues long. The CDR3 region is CSARGAAGFEQFF. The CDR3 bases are TGCAGTGCTAGAGGTGCCGCGGGATTTGAGCAGTTCTTC.

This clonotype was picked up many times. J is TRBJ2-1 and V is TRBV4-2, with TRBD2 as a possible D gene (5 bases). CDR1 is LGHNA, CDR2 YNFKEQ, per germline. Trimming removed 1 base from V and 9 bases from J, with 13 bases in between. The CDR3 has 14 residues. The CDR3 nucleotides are TGTGCCAGCAGCCAAGGGCTAGCCTCGGTTGAGCAGTTCTTC. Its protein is CASSQGLASVEQFF.

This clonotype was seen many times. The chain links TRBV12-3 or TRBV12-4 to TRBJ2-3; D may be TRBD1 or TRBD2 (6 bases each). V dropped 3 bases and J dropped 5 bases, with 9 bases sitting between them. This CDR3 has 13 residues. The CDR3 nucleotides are TGTGCCAGCAGTTTTCGGGGGCTAGATACGCAGTATTTT. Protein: CASSFRGLDTQYF.

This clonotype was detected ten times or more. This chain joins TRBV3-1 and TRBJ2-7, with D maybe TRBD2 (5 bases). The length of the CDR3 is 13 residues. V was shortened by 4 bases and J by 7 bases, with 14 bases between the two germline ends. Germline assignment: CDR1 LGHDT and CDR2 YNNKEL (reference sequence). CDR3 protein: CASSPIGTGEQYF. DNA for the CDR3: TGTGCCAGCAGCCCCATAGGAACGGGGGAGCAGTACTTC.

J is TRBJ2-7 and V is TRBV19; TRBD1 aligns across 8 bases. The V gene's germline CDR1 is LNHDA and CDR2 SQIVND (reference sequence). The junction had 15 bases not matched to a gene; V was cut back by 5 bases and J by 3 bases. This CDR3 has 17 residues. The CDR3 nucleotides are TGTGCCAGTAGTCATTATCGCTCTGGTGACAGGGGCTACGAGCAGTACGTC. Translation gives CASSHYRSGDRGYEQYV.

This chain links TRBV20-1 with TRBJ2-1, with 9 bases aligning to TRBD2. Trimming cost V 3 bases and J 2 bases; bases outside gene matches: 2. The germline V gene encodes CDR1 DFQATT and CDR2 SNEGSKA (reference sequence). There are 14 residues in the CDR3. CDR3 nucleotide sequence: TGCAGTGCTAGCCCTAGCGGGGCCTACAATGAGCAGTTCTTC. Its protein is CSASPSGAYNEQFF.

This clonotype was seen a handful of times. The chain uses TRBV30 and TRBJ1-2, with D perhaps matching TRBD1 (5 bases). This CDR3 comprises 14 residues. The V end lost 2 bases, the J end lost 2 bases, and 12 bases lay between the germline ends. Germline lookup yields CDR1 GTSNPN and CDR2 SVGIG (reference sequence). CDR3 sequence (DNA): TGTGCCTGGAGTACTCTTTGGGGGAACTATGGCTACACCTTC. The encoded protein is CAWSTLWGNYGYTF.

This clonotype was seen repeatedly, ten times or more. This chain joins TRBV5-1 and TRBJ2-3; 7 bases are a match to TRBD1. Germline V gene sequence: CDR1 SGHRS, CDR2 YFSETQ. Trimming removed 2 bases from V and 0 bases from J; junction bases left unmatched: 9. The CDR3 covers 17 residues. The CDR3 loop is CASSLRSPGQSTDTQYF. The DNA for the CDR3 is TGCGCCAGCAGCTTAAGGTCCCCGGGACAGAGCACAGATACGCAGTATTTT. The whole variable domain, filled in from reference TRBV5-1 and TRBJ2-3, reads KAGVTQTPRYLIKTRGQQVTLSCSPISGHRSVSWYQQTPGQGLQFLFEYFSETQRNKGNFPGRFSGRQFSNSRSEMNVSTLELGDSALYLCASSLRSPGQSTDTQYFGPGTRLTVL.